Detailed here is one T cell receptor beta chain. Its antigen is unknown. These data come from a study of graft-versus-host responses after intestinal transplantation. General observations from the study: In patients with graft-donor T cell macrochimerism, allograft graft-versus-host to host-versus-graft clonal ratios were high. Early after transplant, HvG clones declined as circulating GvH clones peaked. There were GvH clones found in recipient marrow, and some of them appeared first in ileum or blood.

Trimming stripped 11 bases from V and 0 bases from J, with 14 bases between. CDR1 SNHLY and CDR2 FYNNEI come from the germline V gene. The CDR3 length is 15 residues. Profiling relied on immunoSEQ multiplex PCR, and the TCRdb table lists in-frame clones only, not all of them. Of about 85,000 clones listed, approximately 90% are singletons. The rearrangement joins TRBV2 to TRBJ1-6; D is possibly TRBD1 (6 bases). This TCR was sampled from a human donor who was the organ donor for an intestinal transplant. Sequencing was performed on unstimulated CD8+ T cells sorted from spleen or lymph node cells, taken before transplant. CDR3 in DNA: TGTGCCGGTCAGGACAGTAGCTCCTATAATTCACCCCTCCACTTT. Its protein product is CAGQDSSSYNSPLHF.